These T cell receptor beta chains were read from a single sample in a study of graft-versus-host responses after intestinal transplantation. Produced via immunoSEQ multiplex PCR; TCRdb's table is partial and in-frame only. The repertoire holds tens of thousands of clones, around 90% seen once, with nearly 2.5% in the top ten. For these TCRs, the target antigens are not known. The specimen comprised unstimulated CD8+ T cells sorted from spleen or lymph node cells, sampled before intestinal transplant. These receptors originate from a human donor who received an intestinal transplant. CDR3s include the opening cysteine and the closing phenylalanine or tryptophan. A D gene is named only where the DNA matches it firmly. Where a row states a size, it is once, few, many or the class of an expanded clone; other rows omit it.

J,V,size,D,CDR3,DNA
TRBJ1-6,TRBV2,-,-,CASSREGENSPLHF,TGTGCCAGCAGCCGCGAGGGGGAAAATTCACCCCTCCACTTT
TRBJ1-5,TRBV5-1,-,-,CASSPGEGDQPQHF,TGCGCCAGCAGCCCTGGGGAGGGTGATCAGCCCCAGCATTTT
TRBJ1-1,TRBV6-6,-,-,CASSYREVGVAEAFF,TGTGCCAGCAGTTACCGGGAGGTAGGTGTCGCTGAAGCTTTCTTT
TRBJ2-7,TRBV5-1,once,-,CASRPPGRAFYEQYF,TGCGCCAGCAGGCCGCCAGGCAGGGCATTCTACGAGCAGTACTTC
TRBJ2-1,TRBV6-1,-,-,CASSEGGLLYNEQFF,TGTGCCAGCAGCGAAGGGGGGCTACTCTACAATGAGCAGTTCTTC
TRBJ2-3,TRBV21-1,-,-,CASSKVGSVHSTDTQYF,TGTGCCAGCAGCAAAGTGGGTAGCGTTCACAGCACAGATACGCAGTATTTT
TRBJ2-3,TRBV7-9,once,-,CASSYSGESTDTQYF,TGTGCCAGCAGCTATAGCGGAGAAAGCACAGATACGCAGTATTTT
TRBJ2-3,TRBV7-2,-,-,CASSLGVGTPKSTDTQYF,TGTGCCAGCAGCTTAGGGGTAGGGACACCGAAGAGCACAGATACGCAGTATTTT
TRBJ1-5,TRBV6-1,-,-,CASSDWADSNQPQHF,TGTGCCAGCAGTGATTGGGCCGATAGCAATCAGCCCCAGCATTTT
TRBJ2-7,TRBV28,-,-,CASRLGTIPPYEQYF,TGTGCCAGCAGGTTGGGGACAATCCCTCCCTACGAGCAGTACTTC
TRBJ2-3,TRBV9,-,TRBD1,CASSVWGQNTDTQYF,TGTGCCAGCAGCGTCTGGGGACAGAACACAGATACGCAGTATTTT
TRBJ2-7,TRBV11-2,-,-,CASSPVGGFPPYEQYF,TGTGCCAGCAGCCCTGTCGGGGGTTTTCCTCCCTACGAGCAGTACTTC
TRBJ2-2,TRBV9,-,TRBD1,CASSVGQGAFYSGELFF,TGTGCCAGCAGCGTAGGACAGGGGGCATTTTACTCCGGGGAGCTGTTTTTT
TRBJ1-1,TRBV4-1,-,-,CASSQSPRNTEAFF,TGCGCCAGCAGCCAAAGCCCTAGGAACACTGAAGCTTTCTTT
TRBJ2-5,TRBV4-1,-,TRBD2,CASSQDQSGGSWGTQYF,TGCGCCAGCAGCCAAGATCAAAGCGGGGGGTCGTGGGGGACCCAGTACTTC
TRBJ1-2,TRBV25-1,-,TRBD1,CASSPWGQANYGYTF,TGTGCCAGCAGTCCTTGGGGACAGGCTAACTATGGCTACACCTTC
TRBJ2-1,TRBV27,-,TRBD2,CASGIAGGNRNEQFF,TGTGCCAGTGGGATAGCGGGGGGGAATCGTAATGAGCAGTTCTTC
TRBJ2-7,TRBV7-9,-,TRBD1,CASSLGGTGPYEQYF,TGTGCCAGCAGCTTAGGTGGGACAGGGCCCTACGAGCAGTACTTC
TRBJ1-3,TRBV28,-,TRBD1,CASSLGMWDRVEHGNTIYF,TGTGCCAGCAGTTTGGGGATGTGGGACAGGGTTGAGCATGGAAACACCATATATTTT
TRBJ2-1,TRBV4-1,-,TRBD2,CASSQGGSGDEQFF,TGCGCCAGCAGCCAAGGCGGTAGCGGGGATGAGCAGTTCTTC
TRBJ1-1,TRBV7-2,-,-,CASSPEGLRENTEAFF,TGTGCCAGCAGCCCAGAGGGTTTGAGGGAGAACACTGAAGCTTTCTTT
TRBJ2-5,TRBV6-1,few,TRBD2,CASSELAGGKETQYF,TGTGCCAGCAGTGAACTAGCGGGAGGGAAAGAGACCCAGTACTTC
TRBJ1-4,TRBV28,-,-,CASSLLDSSNEKLFF,TGTGCCAGCAGTTTATTGGACTCTTCGAATGAAAAACTGTTTTTT
TRBJ1-2,TRBV6-1,-,-,CASSERRAGYGYTF,TGTGCCAGCAGTGAACGCAGGGCAGGGTATGGCTACACCTTC
TRBJ2-1,TRBV29-1,-,TRBD2,CSVEGLAGANYLTYNEQFF,TGCAGCGTTGAAGGGCTAGCGGGAGCGAACTACCTAACCTACAATGAGCAGTTCTTC
TRBJ2-5,TRBV6-1,-,-,CASSEGAGWLQETQYF,TGTGCCAGCAGTGAAGGGGCAGGGTGGTTGCAAGAGACCCAGTACTTC
TRBJ1-4,TRBV6-1,-,TRBD1,CASSEASGTANEKLFF,TGTGCCAGCAGTGAAGCCTCCGGGACAGCGAATGAAAAACTGTTTTTT